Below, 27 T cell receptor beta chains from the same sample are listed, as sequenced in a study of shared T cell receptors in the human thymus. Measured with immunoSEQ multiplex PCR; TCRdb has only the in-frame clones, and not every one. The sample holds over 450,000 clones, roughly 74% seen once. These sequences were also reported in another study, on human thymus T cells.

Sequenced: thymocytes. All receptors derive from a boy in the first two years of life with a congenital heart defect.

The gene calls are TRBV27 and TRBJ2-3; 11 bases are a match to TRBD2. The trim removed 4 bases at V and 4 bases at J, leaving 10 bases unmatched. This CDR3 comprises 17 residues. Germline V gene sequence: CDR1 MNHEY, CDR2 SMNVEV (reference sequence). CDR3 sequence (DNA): TGTGCCAGCAGTTCCCGACTAGCGGGAACTGGGGCAGATACGCAGTATTTT. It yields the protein CASSSRLAGTGADTQYF.

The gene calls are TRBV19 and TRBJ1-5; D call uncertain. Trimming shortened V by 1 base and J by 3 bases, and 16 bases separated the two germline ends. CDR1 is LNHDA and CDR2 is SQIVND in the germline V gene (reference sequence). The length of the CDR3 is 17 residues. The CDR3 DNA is TGTGCCAGTAGTATAGGGAAAGGTAGAGGGAACAATCAGCCCCAGCATTTT. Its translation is CASSIGKGRGNNQPQHF.

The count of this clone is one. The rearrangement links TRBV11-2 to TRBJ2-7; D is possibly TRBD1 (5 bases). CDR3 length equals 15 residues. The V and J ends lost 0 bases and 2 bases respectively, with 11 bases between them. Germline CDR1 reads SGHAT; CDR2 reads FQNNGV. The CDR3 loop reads CASSLDSGAAYEQYF. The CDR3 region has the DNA TGTGCCAGCAGCTTAGACAGTGGGGCCGCCTACGAGCAGTACTTC. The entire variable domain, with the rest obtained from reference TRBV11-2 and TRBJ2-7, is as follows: EAGVAQSPRYKIIEKRQSVAFWCNPISGHATLYWYQQILGQGPKLLIQFQNNGVVDDSQLPKDRFSAERLKGVDSTLKIQPAKLEDSAVYLCASSLDSGAAYEQYFGPGTRLTVT.

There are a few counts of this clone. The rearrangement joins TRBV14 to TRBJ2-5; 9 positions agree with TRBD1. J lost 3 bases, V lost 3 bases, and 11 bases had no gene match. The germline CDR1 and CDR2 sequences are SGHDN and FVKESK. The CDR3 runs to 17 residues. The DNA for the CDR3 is TGTGCCAGCAGCCAGGTCTGGGACAGGGACGGTGAAGAGACCCAGTACTTC. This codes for CASSQVWDRDGEETQYF.

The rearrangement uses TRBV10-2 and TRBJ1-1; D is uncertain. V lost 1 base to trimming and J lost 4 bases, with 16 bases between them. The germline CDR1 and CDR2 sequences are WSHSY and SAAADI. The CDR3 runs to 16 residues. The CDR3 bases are TGCGCCAGCAGTGAGTTGGGTAGACGAGGCGGCACTGAAGCTTTCTTT. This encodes CASSELGRRGGTEAFF.

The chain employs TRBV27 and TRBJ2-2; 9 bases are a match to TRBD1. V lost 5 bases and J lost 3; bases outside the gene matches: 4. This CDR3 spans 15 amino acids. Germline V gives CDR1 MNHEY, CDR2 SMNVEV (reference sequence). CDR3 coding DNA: TGTGCCAGCAGTGTCCGGGACAGGGACACCGGGGAGCTGTTTTTT. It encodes CASSVRDRDTGELFF.

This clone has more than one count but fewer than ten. The CDR3 DNA follows: TGTGCCAGCTCCTCGAGACGGCGGGAGGGTCTTAGCTCCTACGAGCAGTACTTC. It specifies CASSSRRREGLSSYEQYF. J is TRBJ2-7 and V is TRBV18; TRBD2 agrees at 9 bases. In germline, CDR1 is KGHSH, CDR2 LQKENI. Trimming at V came to 6 bases and at J to 0 bases, leaving 15 bases not matched to a gene. The CDR3 contains 18 residues.

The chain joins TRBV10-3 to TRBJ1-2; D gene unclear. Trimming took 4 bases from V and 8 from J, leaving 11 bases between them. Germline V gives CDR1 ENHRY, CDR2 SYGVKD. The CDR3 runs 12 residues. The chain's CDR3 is CAISGRRRGYTF. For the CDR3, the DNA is TGTGCCATCAGTGGACGGAGGAGGGGCTACACCTTC.

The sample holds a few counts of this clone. DNA for the CDR3: TGCGCCAGCAGCCAAGATCGAAGGGAGGAGGAATCCTACGAGCAGTACTTC. Amino acid sequence: CASSQDRREEESYEQYF. The rearrangement uses TRBV4-3 and TRBJ2-7; TRBD2 is a possible D gene (6 bases). The V and J ends lost 0 bases and 1 base respectively, with 16 bases between them. Germline values: CDR1 LGHNA, CDR2 YSLEER. This CDR3 region has 17 residues.

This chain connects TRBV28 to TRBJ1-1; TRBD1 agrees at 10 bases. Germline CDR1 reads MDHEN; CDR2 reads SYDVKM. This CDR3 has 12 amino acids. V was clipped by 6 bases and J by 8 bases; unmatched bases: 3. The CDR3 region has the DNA TGTGCCAGCAGATCGGGACAGGGGGAAGCTTTCTTT. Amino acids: CASRSGQGEAFF.

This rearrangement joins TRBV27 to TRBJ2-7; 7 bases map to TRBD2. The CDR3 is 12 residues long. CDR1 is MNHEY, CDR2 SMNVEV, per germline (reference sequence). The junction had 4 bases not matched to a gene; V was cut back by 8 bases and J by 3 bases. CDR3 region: CASGGGNYEQYF. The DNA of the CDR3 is TGTGCCAGCGGGGGGGGGAACTACGAGCAGTACTTC.

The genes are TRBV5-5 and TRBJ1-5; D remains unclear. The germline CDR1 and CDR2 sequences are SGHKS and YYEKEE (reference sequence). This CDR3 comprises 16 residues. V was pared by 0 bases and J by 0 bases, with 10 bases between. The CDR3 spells CASSLDGFYSNQPQHF. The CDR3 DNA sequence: TGTGCCAGCAGCTTGGACGGGTTTTATAGCAATCAGCCCCAGCATTTT.

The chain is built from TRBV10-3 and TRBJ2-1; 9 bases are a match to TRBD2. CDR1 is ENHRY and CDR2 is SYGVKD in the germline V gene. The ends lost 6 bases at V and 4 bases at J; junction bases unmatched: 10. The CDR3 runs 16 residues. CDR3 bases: TGTGCCATCAGACACCATAGCGGGAGCCCGTACAATGAGCAGTTCTTC. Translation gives CAIRHHSGSPYNEQFF.

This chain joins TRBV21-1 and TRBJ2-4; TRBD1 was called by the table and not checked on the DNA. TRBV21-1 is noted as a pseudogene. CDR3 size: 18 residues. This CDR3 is CASSIGTGDELAKNIQYF. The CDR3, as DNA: TGTGCCAGCAGCATCGGGACAGGGGACGAACTAGCCAAAAACATTCAGTACTTC.

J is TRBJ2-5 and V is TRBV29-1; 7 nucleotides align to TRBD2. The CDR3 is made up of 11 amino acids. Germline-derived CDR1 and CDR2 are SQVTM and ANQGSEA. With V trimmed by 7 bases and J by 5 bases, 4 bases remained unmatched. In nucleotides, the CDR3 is TGCAGCGGGGAGGGAGGGGAGACCCAGTACTTC. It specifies CSGEGGETQYF.

The CDR3, as DNA: TGTGCCAGCAGTTTACTAGCGGGAGGGGTTGGGACCGGGGAGCTGTTTTTT. It is translated as CASSLLAGGVGTGELFF. The chain links TRBV27 to TRBJ2-2, with 12 nucleotides matching TRBD2. Germline CDR1 reads MNHEY; CDR2 reads SMNVEV (reference sequence). The length of the CDR3 is 17 residues. The V segment lost 2 bases and the J segment 5 bases; nucleotides outside the gene matches: 6.

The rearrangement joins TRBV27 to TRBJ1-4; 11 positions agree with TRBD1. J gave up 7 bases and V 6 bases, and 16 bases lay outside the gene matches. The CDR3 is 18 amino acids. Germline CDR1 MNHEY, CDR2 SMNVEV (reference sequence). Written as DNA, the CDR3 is TGTGCCAGCAGCCTCCTTCCGGACAGGGGGCTTCGGGGTGAAAAACTGTTTTTT. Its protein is CASSLLPDRGLRGEKLFF.

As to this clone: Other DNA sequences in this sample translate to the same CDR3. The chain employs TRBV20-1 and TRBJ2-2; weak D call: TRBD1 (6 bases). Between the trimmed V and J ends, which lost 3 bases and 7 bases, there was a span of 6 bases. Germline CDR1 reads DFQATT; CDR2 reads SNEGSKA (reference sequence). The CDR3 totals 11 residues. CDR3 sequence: CSASRGGELFF. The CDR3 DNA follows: TGCAGTGCTAGCAGGGGCGGGGAGCTGTTTTTT.

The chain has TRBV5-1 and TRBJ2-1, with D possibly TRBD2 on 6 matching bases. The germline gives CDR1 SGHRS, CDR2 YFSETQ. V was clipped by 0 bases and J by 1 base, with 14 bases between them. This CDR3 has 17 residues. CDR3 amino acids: CASSLAWREASYNEQFF. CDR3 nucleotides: TGCGCCAGCAGCTTGGCATGGAGGGAGGCATCCTACAATGAGCAGTTCTTC.

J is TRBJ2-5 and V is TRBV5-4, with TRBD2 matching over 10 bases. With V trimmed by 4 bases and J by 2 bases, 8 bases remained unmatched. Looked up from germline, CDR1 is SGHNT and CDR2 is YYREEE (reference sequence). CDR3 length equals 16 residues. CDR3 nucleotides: TGTGCCAGCAGCAAAACCGGACTAGCGGTACAAGAGACCCAGTACTTC. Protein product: CASSKTGLAVQETQYF.

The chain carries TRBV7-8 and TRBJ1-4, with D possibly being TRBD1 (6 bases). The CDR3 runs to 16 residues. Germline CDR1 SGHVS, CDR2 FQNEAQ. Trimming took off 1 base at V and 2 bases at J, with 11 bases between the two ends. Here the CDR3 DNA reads TGTGCCAGCAGCTTAGGAGCAGGGGTTACTAATGAAAAACTGTTTTTT. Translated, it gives CASSLGAGVTNEKLFF.

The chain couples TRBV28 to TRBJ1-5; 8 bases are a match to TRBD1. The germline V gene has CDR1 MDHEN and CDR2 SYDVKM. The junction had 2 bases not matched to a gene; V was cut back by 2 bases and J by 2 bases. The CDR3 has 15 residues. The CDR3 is CASSLGTGGNQPQHF. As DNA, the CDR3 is TGTGCCAGCAGTTTAGGGACAGGAGGCAATCAGCCCCAGCATTTT.

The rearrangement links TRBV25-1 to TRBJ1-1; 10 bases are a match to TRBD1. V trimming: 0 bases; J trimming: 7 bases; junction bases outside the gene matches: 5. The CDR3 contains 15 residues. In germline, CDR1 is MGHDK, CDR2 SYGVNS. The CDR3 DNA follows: TGTGCCAGCAGTGAATATGACAGGGGGCTAAGTGAAGCTTTCTTT. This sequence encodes CASSEYDRGLSEAFF.

The CDR3 protein is CASSELSYNEQFF. DNA for the CDR3: TGTGCCAGCAGTGAACTCTCCTACAATGAGCAGTTCTTC. The rearrangement joins TRBV6-1 to TRBJ2-1, with no clear D. Trimming removed 2 bases at V and 0 bases at J, with 2 bases between. Germline loops: CDR1 MNHNS, CDR2 SASEGT. CDR3 length: 13 amino acids.

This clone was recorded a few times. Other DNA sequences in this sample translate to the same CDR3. CDR3 nucleotide sequence: TGCGCCAGCAGCCAAGATCCAGGGGGGAACACTGAAGCTTTCTTT. Translating gives CASSQDPGGNTEAFF. The chain is built from TRBV4-1 and TRBJ1-1, with 7 positions matching TRBD1. Germline values: CDR1 MGHRA, CDR2 YSYEKL. The trim removed 0 bases at V and 1 base at J, leaving 2 bases unmatched. There are 15 residues in the CDR3.

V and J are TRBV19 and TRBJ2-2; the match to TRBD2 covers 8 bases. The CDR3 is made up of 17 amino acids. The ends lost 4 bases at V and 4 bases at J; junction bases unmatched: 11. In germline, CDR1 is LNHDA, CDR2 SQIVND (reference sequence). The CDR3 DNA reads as TGTGCCAGTAGTAGCCGGGAGGGGGAAGAGGGCACCGGGGAGCTGTTTTTT. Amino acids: CASSSREGEEGTGELFF.

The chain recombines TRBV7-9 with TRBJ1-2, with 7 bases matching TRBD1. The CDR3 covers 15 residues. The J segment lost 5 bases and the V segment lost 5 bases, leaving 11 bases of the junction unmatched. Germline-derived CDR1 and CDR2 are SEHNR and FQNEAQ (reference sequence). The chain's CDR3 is CASSPGQLPFYGYTF. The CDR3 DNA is TGTGCCAGCAGCCCGGGACAGCTTCCATTTTATGGCTACACCTTC. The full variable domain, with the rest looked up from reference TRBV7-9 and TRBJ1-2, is DTGVSQNPRHKITKRGQNVTFRCDPISEHNRLYWYRQTLGQGPEFLTYFQNEAQLEKSRLLSDRFSAERPKGSFSTLEIQRTEQGDSAMYLCASSPGQLPFYGYTFGSGTRLTVV.